Listed below are T cell receptor beta chains from one sample, sequenced in a study of CD8 T cells in ankylosing spondylitis. One entry per CDR3 protein results from TCRdb running MiXCR on the 5' RACE reads. The repertoire holds over 600,000 distinct CDR3 sequences, with under 20% as singletons. What was sequenced was blood, either unsorted or a sorted T cell fraction (not recorded which). Receptors originate from a male donor with ankylosing spondylitis. Both conserved end residues are trimmed from each CDR3. The order of the fields is CDR3 length, V gene, CDR3 protein.

CDR3 length: 11; V gene: TRBV3-1; CDR3 protein: ASSDGQGRRQF
CDR3 length: 16; V gene: TRBV3-1; CDR3 protein: ASSQVRSRASYYNEQF
CDR3 length: 17; V gene: TRBV7-3; CDR3 protein: ASTQYTNKTGGTADTQY
CDR3 length: 14; V gene: TRBV27; CDR3 protein: ASSTKVFTTNSPLH
CDR3 length: 10; V gene: TRBV20-1; CDR3 protein: SATPRGTGSF
CDR3 length: 12; V gene: TRBV2; CDR3 protein: ASSELQGNQPQH
CDR3 length: 14; V gene: TRBV4-3; CDR3 protein: ASSQDGQGKGVTQY
CDR3 length: 12; V gene: TRBV12-3/TRBV12-4; CDR3 protein: ASRSGGAWETQY
CDR3 length: 13; V gene: TRBV10-3; CDR3 protein: AISEGRKANYGYT
CDR3 length: 10; V gene: TRBV5-1; CDR3 protein: ASRGGDNEQF
CDR3 length: 13; V gene: TRBV5-5; CDR3 protein: ASSFFMGPGYEQY
CDR3 length: 14; V gene: TRBV20-1; CDR3 protein: SAKPGTSGIYNEQF
CDR3 length: 13; V gene: TRBV4-1; CDR3 protein: ASSQGAGPRLRQY
CDR3 length: 10; V gene: TRBV30; CDR3 protein: AWSVKGEKLF
CDR3 length: 12; V gene: TRBV7-2; CDR3 protein: ASSLEGGGSPLH
CDR3 length: 12; V gene: TRBV20-1; CDR3 protein: SALTGTMGTEAF
CDR3 length: 14; V gene: TRBV27; CDR3 protein: ASSLSGAARYGEQF
CDR3 length: 13; V gene: TRBV3-1; CDR3 protein: ASSQDPVSQQPQH
CDR3 length: 12; V gene: TRBV6-5; CDR3 protein: ASSWGTDNSPLH
CDR3 length: 13; V gene: TRBV9; CDR3 protein: ASSVGDSLSHEQY
CDR3 length: 12; V gene: TRBV20-1; CDR3 protein: SARDEGGPYEQY
CDR3 length: 19; V gene: TRBV7-6; CDR3 protein: ASSLVLGVAGERFTYNEQF
CDR3 length: 11; V gene: TRBV12-3/TRBV12-4; CDR3 protein: ASSPQGSDEQF
CDR3 length: 9; V gene: TRBV6-6; CDR3 protein: ASSYGNEQF
CDR3 length: 16; V gene: TRBV9; CDR3 protein: ASSVGVTIGTGTDTQY